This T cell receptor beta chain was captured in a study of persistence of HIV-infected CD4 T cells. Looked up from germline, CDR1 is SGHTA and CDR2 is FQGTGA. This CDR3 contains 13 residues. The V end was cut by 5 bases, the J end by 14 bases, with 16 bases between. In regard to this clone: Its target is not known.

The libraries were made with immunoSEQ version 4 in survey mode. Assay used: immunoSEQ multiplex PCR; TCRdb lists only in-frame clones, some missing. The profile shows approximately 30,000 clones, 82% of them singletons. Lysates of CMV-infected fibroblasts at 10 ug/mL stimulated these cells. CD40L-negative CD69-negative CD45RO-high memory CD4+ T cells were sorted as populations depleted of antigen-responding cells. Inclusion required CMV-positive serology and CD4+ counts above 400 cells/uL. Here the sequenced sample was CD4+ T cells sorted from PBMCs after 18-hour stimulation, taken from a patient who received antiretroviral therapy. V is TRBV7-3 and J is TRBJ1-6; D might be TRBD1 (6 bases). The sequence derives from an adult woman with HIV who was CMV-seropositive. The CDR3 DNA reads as TGTGCCAGCAGCCCCGGGAGGGGACAAACCCTCCACTTT. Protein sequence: CASSPGRGQTLHF.